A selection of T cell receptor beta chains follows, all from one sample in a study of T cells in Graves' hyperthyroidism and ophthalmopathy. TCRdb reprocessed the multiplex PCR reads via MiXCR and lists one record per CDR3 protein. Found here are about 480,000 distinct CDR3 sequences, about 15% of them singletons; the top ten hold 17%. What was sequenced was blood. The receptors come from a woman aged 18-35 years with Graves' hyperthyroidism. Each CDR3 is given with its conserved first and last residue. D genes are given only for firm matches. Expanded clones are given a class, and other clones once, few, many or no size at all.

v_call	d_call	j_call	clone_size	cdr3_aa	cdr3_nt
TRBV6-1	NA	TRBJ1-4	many	CASSYQQGLGEKLFF	TGTGCCAGCAGTTATCAGCAGGGGTTGGGTGAAAAACTGTTTTTT
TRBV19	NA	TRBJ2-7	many	CASSIPGGAYEQYF	TGTGCCAGTAGTATCCCTGGAGGAGCCTACGAGCAGTACTTC
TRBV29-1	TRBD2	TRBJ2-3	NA	CSAGGLAGVVDTQYF	TGCAGCGCGGGGGGACTAGCGGGTGTCGTAGATACGCAGTATTTT
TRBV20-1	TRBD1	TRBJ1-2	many	CSAGRGLDGYTF	TGCAGTGCTGGGAGGGGGCTGGATGGCTACACCTTC
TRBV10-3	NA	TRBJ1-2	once	CAISLGEDYGYTF	TGTGCCATCAGTCTGGGAGAGGACTATGGCTACACCTTC
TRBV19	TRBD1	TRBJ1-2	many	CASTLFRTGGSGYTF	TGTGCCAGTACCCTGTTTCGGACAGGGGGCTCTGGCTACACCTTC
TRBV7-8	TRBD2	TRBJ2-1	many	CASSLAAGVPNEQFF	TGTGCCAGCAGCTTAGCAGCGGGAGTCCCTAATGAGCAGTTCTTC
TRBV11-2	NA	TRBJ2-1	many	CASSFWSSYNEQFF	TGTGCCAGCAGCTTTTGGAGCTCCTACAATGAGCAGTTCTTC
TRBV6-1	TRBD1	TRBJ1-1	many	CASSAYPGQGRLNTEAFF	TGTGCCAGCAGTGCCTATCCGGGACAGGGGCGCTTAAACACTGAAGCTTTCTTT
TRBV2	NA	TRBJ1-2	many	CASSEGVLLSGYTF	TGTGCCAGCAGTGAAGGGGTTCTACTAAGTGGCTACACCTTC
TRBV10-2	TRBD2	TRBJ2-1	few	CASKVGTSGPYNEQFF	TGCGCCAGCAAAGTCGGGACTAGCGGTCCGTACAATGAGCAGTTCTTC
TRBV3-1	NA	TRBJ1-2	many	CASSQDYNYGYTF	TGTGCCAGCAGCCAAGATTACAACTATGGCTACACCTTC
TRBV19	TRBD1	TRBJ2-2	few	CASSTRTGTGELFF	TGTGCCAGTAGTACCCGGACAGGGACCGGGGAGCTGTTTTTT
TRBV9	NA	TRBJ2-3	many	CASSVRVDTQYF	TGTGCCAGCAGCGTTCGAGTAGATACGCAGTATTTT
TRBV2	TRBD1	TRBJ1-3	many	CASGRGLTAGNTIYF	TGTGCCAGCGGGAGGGGGCTAACGGCTGGAAACACCATATATTTT
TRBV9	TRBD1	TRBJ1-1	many	CASSVAGGQGDTEAFF	TGTGCCAGCAGCGTAGCTGGGGGTCAGGGGGACACTGAAGCTTTCTTT
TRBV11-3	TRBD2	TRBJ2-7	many	CASSRLLAGGSYEQYF	TGTGCCAGCAGCCGCCTACTAGCGGGAGGGTCCTACGAGCAGTACTTC
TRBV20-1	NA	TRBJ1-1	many	CSASPVVGGSNTEAFF	TGCAGTGCTAGTCCGGTCGTTGGGGGATCGAACACTGAAGCTTTCTTT
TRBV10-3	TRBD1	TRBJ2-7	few	CAISRAGTGDEQYF	TGTGCCATCAGTAGAGCCGGGACAGGGGACGAGCAGTACTTC
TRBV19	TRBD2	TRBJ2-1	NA	CASSLGLAGVNSYNEQFF	TGTGCCAGTAGCCTGGGACTAGCGGGAGTCAATTCCTACAATGAGCAGTTCTTC
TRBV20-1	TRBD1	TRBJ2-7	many	CSASTLGQGKENEQYF	TGCAGTGCTAGCACCCTGGGACAGGGAAAGGAAAACGAGCAGTACTTC
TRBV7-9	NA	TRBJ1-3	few	CASSRMGSGNTIYF	TGTGCCAGCAGCCGAATGGGTAGTGGAAACACCATATATTTT
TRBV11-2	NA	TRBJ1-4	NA	CASSLVAFAEEKLFF	TGTGCCAGCAGCTTGGTGGCCTTCGCCGAGGAAAAACTGTTTTTT
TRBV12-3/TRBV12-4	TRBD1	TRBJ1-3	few	CASLEDRVGFTIYF	TGTGCCAGCCTTGAGGACAGGGTCGGCTTCACCATATATTTT
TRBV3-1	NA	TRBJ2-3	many	CASSQGDSTDTQYF	TGTGCCAGCAGCCAAGGCGACAGCACAGATACGCAGTATTTT
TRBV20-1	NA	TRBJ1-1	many	CSAAKRDEAFF	TGCAGTGCCGCTAAGAGGGATGAAGCTTTCTTT
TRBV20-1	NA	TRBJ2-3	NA	CSTLEGYTDTQYF	TGCAGTACCCTTGAGGGGTACACAGATACGCAGTATTTT
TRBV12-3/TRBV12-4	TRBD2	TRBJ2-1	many	CASSKNLGGRVDEQFF	TGTGCCAGCAGCAAAAACTTGGGTGGGAGGGTCGATGAGCAGTTCTTC
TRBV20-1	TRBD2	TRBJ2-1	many	CSARDIAGWVSEQFF	TGCAGTGCTAGAGATATAGCGGGGTGGGTATCTGAGCAGTTCTTC
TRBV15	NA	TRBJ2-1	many	CATSRGLDYNEQFF	TGTGCCACCAGCAGAGGACTAGATTACAATGAGCAGTTCTTC
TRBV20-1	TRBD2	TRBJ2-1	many	CSASGGTSLGDEQFF	TGCAGTGCTAGCGGGGGGACTTCTTTGGGGGATGAGCAGTTCTTC
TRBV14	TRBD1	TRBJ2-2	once	CASSQVGGWDSPGELFF	TGTGCCAGCAGCCAAGTAGGGGGCTGGGATAGTCCCGGGGAGCTGTTTTTT
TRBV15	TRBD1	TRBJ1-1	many	CATSRSPGQPYPNTEAFF	TGTGCCACCAGCAGATCACCGGGACAGCCTTACCCGAACACTGAAGCTTTCTTT
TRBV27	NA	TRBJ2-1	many	CASSLSGDTYNEQFF	TGTGCCAGCAGTTTATCCGGGGACACCTACAATGAGCAGTTCTTC
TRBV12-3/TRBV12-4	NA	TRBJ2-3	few	CASSSEVTDTQYF	TGTGCCAGCAGTTCAGAGGTCACAGATACGCAGTATTTT
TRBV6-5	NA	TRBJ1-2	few	CASSWTASNYGYTF	TGTGCCAGCAGTTGGACAGCCTCTAACTATGGCTACACCTTC
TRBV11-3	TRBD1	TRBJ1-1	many	CASSQGVGTEAFF	TGTGCCAGCAGCCAGGGGGTGGGCACTGAAGCTTTCTTT
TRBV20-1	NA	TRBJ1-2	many	CSALPSRDLANYGYTF	TGCAGTGCTCTTCCATCGCGGGACCTAGCTAACTATGGCTACACCTTC
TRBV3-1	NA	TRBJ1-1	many	CASSQDQGWKTEAFF	TGTGCCAGCAGCCAAGACCAGGGTTGGAAGACTGAAGCTTTCTTT
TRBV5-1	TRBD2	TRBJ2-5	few	CASSLRLAGVGETQYF	TGCGCCAGCAGCCTGAGACTAGCGGGAGTAGGGGAGACCCAGTACTTC
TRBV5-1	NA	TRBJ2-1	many	CASSAAPRQAGRYNEQFF	TGCGCCAGCAGCGCCGCTCCCCGACAGGCCGGGAGATACAATGAGCAGTTCTTC
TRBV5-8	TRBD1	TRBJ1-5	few	CASSSGQGRGAQHF	TGTGCCAGCAGCTCAGGACAGGGCAGGGGGGCCCAGCATTTT
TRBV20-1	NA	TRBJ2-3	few	CSARLASTDTQYF	TGCAGTGCTAGGCTAGCCAGCACAGATACGCAGTATTTT
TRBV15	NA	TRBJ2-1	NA	CATREERHLYNEQFF	TGTGCCACCAGAGAGGAGCGGCATCTCTACAATGAGCAGTTCTTC
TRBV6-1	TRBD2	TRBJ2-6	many	CASRPSGGNPGANVLTF	TGTGCCAGCAGGCCTTCGGGAGGGAATCCTGGGGCCAACGTCCTGACTTTC
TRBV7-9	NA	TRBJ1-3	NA	CASSFRPPVNTIYF	TGTGCCAGCAGCTTTCGGCCACCCGTAAACACCATATATTTT
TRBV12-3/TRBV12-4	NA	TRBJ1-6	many	CANSLYRAHSPLHF	TGTGCCAACAGTCTTTACAGGGCTCATTCACCCCTCCACTTT
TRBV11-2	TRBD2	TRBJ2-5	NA	CASSTLAGVGQETQYF	TGTGCCAGCAGCACTTTAGCGGGAGTGGGCCAAGAGACCCAGTACTTC
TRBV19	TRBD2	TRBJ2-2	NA	CASGTGLELNTGELFF	TGTGCCAGTGGAACTGGACTAGAGCTGAACACCGGGGAGCTGTTTTTT
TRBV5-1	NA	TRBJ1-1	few	CASSSKPIGPNTEAFF	TGCGCCAGCAGCTCGAAACCCATAGGGCCGAACACTGAAGCTTTCTTT
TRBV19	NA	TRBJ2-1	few	CASIGGTASYNGQFF	TGTGCCAGTATAGGGGGGACAGCTAGCTACAATGGGCAGTTCTTC
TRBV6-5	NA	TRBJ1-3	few	CASSYAGEPGNTIYF	TGTGCCAGCAGTTACGCAGGGGAGCCTGGAAACACCATATATTTT
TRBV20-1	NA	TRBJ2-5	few	CSARRGTQETQYF	TGCAGTGCTCGCCGGGGGACACAAGAGACCCAGTACTTC
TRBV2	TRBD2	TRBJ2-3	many	CASSGLASTDTQYF	TGTGCCAGCAGCGGACTAGCGTCTACAGATACGCAGTATTTT